Following are 19 T cell receptor beta chains from one sample sequenced in a study of molecular identifiers for immune sequencing clone quantification. TCRdb redid the calling of the PCR reads with MiXCR, one entry per CDR3 protein. The sample includes 490,000 or so distinct CDR3 sequences, about a fifth of them seen just once. Sample: naive CD8+ T cells from blood, with Jurkat cell RNA spiked in. Subset denoted: FACS-sorted CD8+CD4-CCR7+CD45RA+ naive T cells. These receptors were obtained from a human donor in good health. Some libraries in this study had Jurkat cell RNA spiked in.

Remarks on this clonotype: A read error may explain this, as a much larger clone is one base away. The rearrangement uses TRBV28 and TRBJ2-7; D may be TRBD2 (6 bases). CDR3 length equals 11 residues. Germline V gene data show CDR1 as MDHEN and CDR2 as SYDVKM. Trimming shortened V by 10 bases and J by 3 bases, and 10 bases separated the two germline ends. The DNA of the CDR3 is TGTGCCAACAACGGGGGCTACGAGCAGTACTTC. Translating it yields CANNGGYEQYF. The full variable domain, in which reference TRBV28 and TRBJ2-7 provide the parts outside the CDR3, is DVKVTQSSRYLVKRTGEKVFLECVQDMDHENMFWYRQDPGLGLRLIYFSYDVKMKEKGDIPEGYSVSREKKERFSLILESASTNQTSMYLCANNGGYEQYFGPGTRLTVT.

The V and J genes are TRBV29-1 and TRBJ1-2; D possibly corresponds to TRBD1 (6 bases). The CDR3 consists of 14 residues. Germline CDR1 reads SQVTM; CDR2 reads ANQGSEA. V was shortened by 5 bases and J by 6 bases, with 19 bases between the two germline ends. The CDR3 region has the DNA TGCAGCGTTTTCGGGCCGAGGGCAGGGGATGGCTACACCTTC. Residues: CSVFGPRAGDGYTF.

This clonotype has at least ten counts. The gene calls are TRBV7-9 and TRBJ1-6; the D gene is possibly TRBD1 (6 bases). This CDR3 comprises 14 residues. The V end lost 5 bases, the J end lost 12 bases, and 17 bases lay between the germline ends. Germline loops: CDR1 SEHNR, CDR2 FQNEAQ (reference sequence). CDR3 protein: CASSDDRTGVPLHF. CDR3 coding DNA: TGTGCCAGCAGCGACGACAGGACCGGTGTACCCCTCCACTTT.

Only a few counts were recorded for this clonotype. The chain joins TRBV3-1 to TRBJ1-4, with a weak D call TRBD1 (5 bases). Germline CDR1 reads LGHDT; CDR2 reads YNNKEL (reference sequence). The CDR3 loop spans 14 amino acids. V was trimmed by 4 bases and J by 7 bases, leaving 13 bases between them. For the CDR3, the DNA is TGTGCCAGCAGCCCCCCGAGGGGCCCTGAAAAACTGTTTTTT. Amino acid sequence: CASSPPRGPEKLFF.

On this clonotype: The germline gene is not matched at one end of the junction; a read error may be the cause. V gene TRBV23-1 combines with J gene TRBJ1-6; possible D gene TRBD1, 6 bases. TRBV23-1 is placed among ORFs of uncertain function. The CDR3 consists of 19 residues. CDR3 region: CASSQWVFEVAGVKSPLHF. In nucleotides, the CDR3 is TGCGCCAGCAGCCAATGGGTTTTCGAGGTTGCAGGGGTAAAGTCACCCCTCCACTTT.

In this sample, this clonotype turned up many times. V gene TRBV20-1 combines with J gene TRBJ2-3; 16 positions match TRBD2. Trimming removed 3 bases from V and 9 bases from J; junction bases left unmatched: 15. This CDR3 has 18 amino acids. Germline V gene sequence: CDR1 DFQATT, CDR2 SNEGSKA (reference sequence). The CDR3 here is CSARGLAGGPSDGRTQYF. CDR3 nucleotides: TGCAGTGCTAGGGGACTAGCGGGAGGGCCCTCGGACGGGCGGACGCAGTATTTT.

This clonotype was picked up many times. The chain recombines TRBV4-1 with TRBJ2-7; TRBD1 matches at 7 bases. The junction had 3 bases not matched to a gene; V was cut back by 4 bases and J by 0 bases. This CDR3 contains 14 residues. Germline assignment: CDR1 MGHRA and CDR2 YSYEKL. CDR3 amino acids: CASSLDRVSYEQYF. CDR3 nucleotide sequence: TGCGCCAGCAGCCTCGACAGGGTCTCCTACGAGCAGTACTTC.

The table lists this clonotype with many counts. This chain joins TRBV9 and TRBJ2-2, with D tentatively TRBD1 or TRBD2 (5 bases each). Germline CDR1 SGDLS, CDR2 YYNGEE. This CDR3 spans 16 amino acids. Trimming left V 2 bases short and J 0 bases short, with 11 bases between. Here the CDR3 DNA reads TGTGCCAGCAGCGTTACCGGGACCGCGAACACCGGGGAGCTGTTTTTT. Its translation is CASSVTGTANTGELFF.

The table lists this clonotype with many counts. The chain employs TRBV7-9 and TRBJ2-3; no firm D call. The germline gives CDR1 SEHNR, CDR2 FQNEAQ (reference sequence). The CDR3 length is 13 residues. Trimming took 5 bases from V and 4 from J, leaving 10 bases between them. The chain's CDR3 is CASSHPSSDTQYF. The CDR3 DNA sequence: TGTGCCAGCAGCCACCCATCCTCAGATACGCAGTATTTT.

This clonotype was seen only a few times. The chain links TRBV19 to TRBJ1-5; D gene ambiguous. The length of the CDR3 is 14 residues. Trimming left V 3 bases short and J 2 bases short, with 8 bases between. CDR1 and CDR2 (germline): LNHDA, SQIVND (reference sequence). The CDR3, as DNA: TGTGCCAGTAGTATGTGGTCAGGCAATCAGCCCCAGCATTTT. Protein sequence: CASSMWSGNQPQHF.

This clonotype was seen many times. This chain uses TRBV5-6 with TRBJ2-4, with D possibly being TRBD1 (6 bases). The CDR3 is 16 residues long. Germline CDR1 SGHDT, CDR2 YYEEEE. V was shortened by 2 bases and J by 0 bases, with 12 bases between the two germline ends. This CDR3 is CASSFFGTLAKNIQYF. CDR3 sequence (DNA): TGTGCCAGCAGCTTTTTCGGGACACTAGCCAAAAACATTCAGTACTTC.

In its sample, this clonotype was seen many times. This rearrangement joins TRBV28 to TRBJ2-5; D gene ambiguous. This CDR3 comprises 14 residues. Trimming shortened V by 1 base and J by 2 bases, and 8 bases separated the two germline ends. In germline, CDR1 is MDHEN, CDR2 SYDVKM. CDR3 sequence (DNA): TGTGCCAGCAGTTTATCTGCGGATCAAGAGACCCAGTACTTC. This codes for CASSLSADQETQYF.

This clonotype has at least ten counts. The gene calls are TRBV27 and TRBJ2-5, with 7 positions matching TRBD2. Germline V gives CDR1 MNHEY, CDR2 SMNVEV (reference sequence). This CDR3 is 15 amino acids long. V shed 6 bases, J shed 2 bases, and the junction held 9 bases outside the gene matches. Here the CDR3 DNA reads TGTGCCAGCAGCCGACTAGCAGTTACTCAAGAGACCCAGTACTTC. Protein product: CASSRLAVTQETQYF.

The J gene is TRBJ2-1, the V gene TRBV3-1; TRBD2 aligns across 7 bases. The V gene's germline CDR1 is LGHDT and CDR2 YNNKEL (reference sequence). The CDR3 is 19 residues long. J was trimmed by 2 bases and V by 1 base; bases with no gene match: 14. The CDR3 is CASSQAGGFGEDAYNEQFF. The CDR3 region has the DNA TGTGCCAGCAGCCAAGCGGGAGGTTTTGGCGAAGACGCCTACAATGAGCAGTTCTTC.

This chain links TRBV4-1 with TRBJ2-5, with D unresolved. CDR1 is MGHRA and CDR2 is YSYEKL in the germline V gene. Trimming cost V 5 bases and J 5 bases, with 18 bases left between them. The CDR3 spans 15 residues. The CDR3 protein is CASSSRFWSAETQYF. The CDR3 coding sequence is TGCGCCAGCAGCTCCCGGTTCTGGTCCGCGGAGACCCAGTACTTC.

Points on this clonotype: A much larger clonotype is one base distant, so this may be a read error. The chain has TRBV9 and TRBJ2-7; 8 nucleotides agree with TRBD2. The CDR3 spans 15 residues. Germline values: CDR1 SGDLS, CDR2 YYNGEE. CDR3 region: CASSVDTSGAYVQYF. In DNA form, the CDR3 reads TGTGCCAGCAGCGTAGATACTAGCGGTGCCTACGTGCAGTACTTC. The whole variable domain, filled in from reference TRBV9 and TRBJ2-7, reads DSGVTQTPKHLITATGQRVTLRCSPRSGDLSVYWYQQSLDQGLQFLIQYYNGEERAKGNILERFSAQQFPDLHSELNLSSLELGDSALYFCASSVDTSGAYVQYFGPGTRLTVT.

This clonotype was detected ten times or more. The chain is built from TRBV6-5 and TRBJ1-5; the D is unclear. Trimming stripped 2 bases from V and 6 bases from J, with 8 bases between. The germline gives CDR1 MNHEY, CDR2 SVGAGI. The CDR3 runs to 13 residues. CDR3 bases: TGTGCCAGCAGTTACGGGGAATCTCAGCCCCAGCATTTT. Translating gives CASSYGESQPQHF.

This clonotype was seen repeatedly, ten times or more. This rearrangement joins TRBV29-1 to TRBJ2-7; maybe TRBD1 (5 bases). The CDR3 covers 14 residues. The V and J ends lost 4 bases and 6 bases respectively, with 19 bases between them. Germline V gene lookup returns CDR1 SQVTM and CDR2 ANQGSEA. CDR3 sequence: CSVVVESLGAEQYF. The DNA of the CDR3 is TGCAGCGTTGTGGTCGAGTCCCTTGGGGCCGAGCAGTACTTC.

About this clonotype: It may be a read error: a sequence one base away is much more abundant. V and J are TRBV2 and TRBJ1-2; D might be TRBD1 (6 bases). This CDR3 has 14 residues. The V gene's germline CDR1 is SNHLY and CDR2 FYNNEI. V gave up 2 bases and J gave up 7 bases, with 14 bases separating them. CDR3 coding DNA: TGTGCCAGCAGTGAAACGAGACGGGGGCTTGGCTACACCTTC. It specifies CASSETRRGLGYTF.